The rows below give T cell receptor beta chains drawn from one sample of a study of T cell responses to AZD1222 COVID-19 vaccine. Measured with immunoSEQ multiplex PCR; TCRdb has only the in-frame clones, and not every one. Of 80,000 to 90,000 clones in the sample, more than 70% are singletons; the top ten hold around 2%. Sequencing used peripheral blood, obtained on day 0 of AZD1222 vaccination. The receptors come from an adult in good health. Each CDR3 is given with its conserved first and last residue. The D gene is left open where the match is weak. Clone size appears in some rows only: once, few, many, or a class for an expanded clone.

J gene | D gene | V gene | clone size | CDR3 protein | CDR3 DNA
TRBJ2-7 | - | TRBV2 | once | CASSARYEQYF | TGTGCCAGCAGTGCACGGTACGAGCAGTACTTC
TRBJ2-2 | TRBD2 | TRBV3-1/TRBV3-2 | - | CASSLAGVGTGELFF | TGTGCCAGCTCACTAGCGGGAGTAGGAACCGGGGAGCTGTTTTTT
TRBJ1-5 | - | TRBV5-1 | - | CASSLETGGVGPQHF | TGCGCCAGCAGCTTGGAAACAGGAGGGGTCGGGCCCCAGCATTTT
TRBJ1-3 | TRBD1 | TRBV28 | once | CASRSTGEGNTIYF | TGTGCCAGCAGGTCGACAGGGGAGGGAAACACCATATATTTT
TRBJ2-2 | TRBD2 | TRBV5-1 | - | CASSLGTSEAGELFF | TGCGCCAGCAGCTTGGGGACTAGCGAGGCCGGGGAGCTGTTTTTT
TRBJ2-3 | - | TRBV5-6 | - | CASSLSGPTDTQYF | TGTGCCAGCAGCTTGTCGGGGCCCACAGATACGCAGTATTTT
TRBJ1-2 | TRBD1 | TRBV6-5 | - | CASSYSTGGYGYTF | TGTGCCAGCAGTTACTCGACAGGGGGGTATGGCTACACCTTC
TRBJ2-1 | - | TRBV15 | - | CATSSRGESSYNEQFF | TGTGCCACCAGCAGCAGGGGGGAGAGCTCCTACAATGAGCAGTTCTTC
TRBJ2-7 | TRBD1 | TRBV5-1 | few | CASSLLAGGKAYEQYF | TGCGCCAGCAGCCTCCTGGCAGGGGGCAAAGCCTACGAGCAGTACTTC
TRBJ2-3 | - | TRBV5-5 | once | CASSTGLKGDTQYF | TGTGCCAGCAGCACAGGACTAAAAGGAGATACGCAGTATTTT
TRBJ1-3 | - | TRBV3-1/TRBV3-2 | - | CASSQVLRRNTIYF | TGTGCCAGCAGCCAAGTGTTGCGTCGAAACACCATATATTTT
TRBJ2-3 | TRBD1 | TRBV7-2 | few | CASSNRQGADTQYF | TGTGCCAGCAGCAATCGACAGGGGGCAGATACGCAGTATTTT
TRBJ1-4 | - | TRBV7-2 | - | CASSLGTANEKLFF | TGTGCCAGCAGCTTAGGGACAGCTAATGAAAAACTGTTTTTT
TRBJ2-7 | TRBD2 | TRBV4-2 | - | CASSRGGYEQYF | TGTGCCAGCAGCCGCGGGGGCTACGAGCAGTACTTC
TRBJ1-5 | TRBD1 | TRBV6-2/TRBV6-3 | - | CASSLGTGGSSNQPQHF | TGTGCCAGCAGCCTCGGGACAGGGGGGAGCAGCAATCAGCCCCAGCATTTT
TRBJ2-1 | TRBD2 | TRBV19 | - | CASSIDIAGVVNEQFF | TGTGCCAGTAGTATAGATATCGCGGGAGTTGTCAATGAGCAGTTCTTC
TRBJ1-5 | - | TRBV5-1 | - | CASSPGTTGQPQHF | TGCGCCAGCAGCCCCGGGACAACCGGACAGCCCCAGCATTTT
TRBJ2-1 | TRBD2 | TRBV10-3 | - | CAISDLSGGVNEQFF | TGTGCCATCAGTGACCTTAGCGGGGGGGTAAATGAGCAGTTCTTC
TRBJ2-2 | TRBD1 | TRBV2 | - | CASSTQGANTGELFF | TGTGCCAGCAGTACTCAGGGGGCGAACACCGGGGAGCTGTTTTTT
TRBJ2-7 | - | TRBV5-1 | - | CASSIGGSESSYEQYF | TGCGCCAGCAGCATCGGCGGTAGCGAAAGCTCCTACGAGCAGTACTTC
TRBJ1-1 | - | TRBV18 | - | CASSPPRGSEAFF | TGTGCCAGCTCACCACCTCGGGGCTCTGAAGCTTTCTTT
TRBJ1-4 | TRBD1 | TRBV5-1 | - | CATTTGGSTNEKLFF | TGCGCCACCACAACAGGGGGCTCAACTAATGAAAAACTGTTTTTT
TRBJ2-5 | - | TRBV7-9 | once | CASSQGGAQNQETQYF | TGTGCCAGCAGCCAGGGGGGGGCGCAGAACCAAGAGACCCAGTACTTC
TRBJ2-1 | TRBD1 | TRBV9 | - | CASSVNRGAWEQFF | TGTGCCAGCAGCGTAAACAGGGGGGCCTGGGAGCAGTTCTTC
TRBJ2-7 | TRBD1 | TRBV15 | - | CATSRVVTGTYEQYF | TGTGCCACCAGCAGAGTAGTGACAGGGACCTACGAGCAGTACTTC
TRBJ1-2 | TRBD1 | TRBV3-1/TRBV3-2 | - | CASSQDLRTGGYGYTF | TGTGCCAGCAGCCAAGATCTACGGACAGGGGGCTATGGCTACACCTTC
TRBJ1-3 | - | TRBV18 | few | CASSPPVGGNGGNTIYF | TGTGCCAGCTCACCACCGGTTGGGGGTAATGGTGGAAACACCATATATTTT
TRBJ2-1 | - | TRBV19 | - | CATRGPNLYNEQFF | TGTGCCACTCGAGGTCCAAATCTCTACAATGAGCAGTTCTTC
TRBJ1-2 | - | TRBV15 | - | CATSRDPGQSSYGYTF | TGTGCCACCAGCAGAGATCCCGGACAAAGCTCCTATGGCTACACCTTC
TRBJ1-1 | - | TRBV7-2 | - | CASTLALSGTEAFF | TGTGCCAGCACCTTGGCCCTTTCTGGTACTGAAGCTTTCTTT
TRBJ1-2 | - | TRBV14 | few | CASSQGTWWGNYGYTF | TGTGCCAGCAGCCAAGGAACTTGGTGGGGGAACTATGGCTACACCTTC
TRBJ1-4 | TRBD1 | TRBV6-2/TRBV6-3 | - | CASSTPRTGDEKLFF | TGTGCCAGCAGTACCCCGCGGACAGGGGATGAAAAACTGTTTTTT
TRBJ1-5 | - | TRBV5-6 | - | CASSLVGGNQPQHF | TGTGCCAGCAGCTTGGTTGGGGGGAATCAGCCCCAGCATTTT
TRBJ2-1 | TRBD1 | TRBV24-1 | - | CATRDPGEDRDDLEQFF | TGTGCCACCAGGGACCCCGGAGAGGACAGGGATGATTTGGAGCAGTTCTTC
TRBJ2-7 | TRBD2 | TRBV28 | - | CASSLGGLAGTRDEQYF | TGTGCCAGCAGTTTGGGGGGGCTAGCGGGGACTCGGGACGAGCAGTACTTC
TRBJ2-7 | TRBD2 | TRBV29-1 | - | CSVVGVEWASGNYEQYF | TGCAGCGTTGTGGGGGTTGAGTGGGCTAGCGGTAACTACGAGCAGTACTTC
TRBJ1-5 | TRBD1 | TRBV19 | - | CASSRGTASNQPQHF | TGTGCCAGTAGTAGAGGGACAGCTAGCAATCAGCCCCAGCATTTT
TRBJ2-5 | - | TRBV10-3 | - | CAISEAQWETQYF | TGTGCCATCAGTGAGGCGCAGTGGGAGACCCAGTACTTC
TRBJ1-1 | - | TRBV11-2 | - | CASSFLEKGAFF | TGTGCCAGCAGCTTCCTCGAAAAGGGGGCTTTCTTT
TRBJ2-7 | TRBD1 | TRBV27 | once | CASSLTRDSYEQYF | TGTGCCAGCAGTTTAACGAGGGACAGCTACGAGCAGTACTTC
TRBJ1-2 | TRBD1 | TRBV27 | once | CASSLSGAGGLYGYTF | TGTGCCAGCAGTTTATCAGGGGCAGGGGGTTTATATGGCTACACCTTC
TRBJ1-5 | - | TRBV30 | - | CAWSREGLYRPQHF | TGTGCCTGGAGCCGGGAGGGACTTTACCGGCCCCAGCATTTT
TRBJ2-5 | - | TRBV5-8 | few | CASSHPTVQETQYF | TGTGCCAGCAGCCACCCCACCGTCCAAGAGACCCAGTACTTC
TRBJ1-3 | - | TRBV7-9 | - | CASSYAGTEDSGNTIYF | TGTGCCAGCAGCTACGCCGGGACGGAAGACTCTGGAAACACCATATATTTT
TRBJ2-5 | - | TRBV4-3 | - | CASSQDLGSRETQYF | TGCGCCAGCAGCCAAGATCTTGGGTCACGAGAGACCCAGTACTTC
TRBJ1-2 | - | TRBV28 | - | CASGKQGSYGYTF | TGTGCCAGCGGAAAACAGGGCAGCTATGGCTACACCTTC